This is a list of T cell receptor beta chains from one sample in a study of blood T cell repertoires in COVID-19. Some clones are missing from TCRdb's copy, which holds only in-frame ones; the method was immunoSEQ multiplex PCR. The data hold over 120,000 clones, with roughly three quarters observed a single time. The sample was peripheral blood. Receptors originate from a woman between 65 and 79 years old with COVID-19, enrolled during active disease. Both conserved end residues are part of each CDR3. The D gene is left open where the match is weak. Rows may omit the clone size; those that give it use once, few, many or a size class.

length,J,V,D,size,DNA,CDR3
14,TRBJ2-7,TRBV5-5,-,-,TGTGCCAGCAGCTTGGACCCCTATCCCAACGAGCAGTACTTC,CASSLDPYPNEQYF
13,TRBJ1-2,TRBV7-2,-,-,TGTGCCAGCAGCTCGAATCTAGGGGGTGGCTACACCTTC,CASSSNLGGGYTF
13,TRBJ1-6,TRBV3-1/TRBV3-2,-,-,TGTGCCAGCAGCCAAGTCGCGAATTCACCCCTCCACTTT,CASSQVANSPLHF
13,TRBJ1-2,TRBV19,-,-,TGTGCCAGTAGCCAGAGACCGACTTGGGGCTACACCTTC,CASSQRPTWGYTF
15,TRBJ2-6,TRBV2,-,-,TGTGCCTGCGCGGGACAGCTATCTGGGGCCAACGTCCTGACTTTC,CACAGQLSGANVLTF
15,TRBJ1-4,TRBV9,-,-,TGTGCCAGCAGCGCTTCACAGGGTACTAATGAAAAACTGTTTTTT,CASSASQGTNEKLFF
13,TRBJ2-2,TRBV24-1,TRBD1,-,TGTGCCACCCAGGGACAGGGAACCGGGGAGCTGTTTTTT,CATQGQGTGELFF
15,TRBJ1-4,TRBV28,-,-,TGTGCCAGCAGTTTAGTAGGGGTAACTAATGAAAAACTGTTTTTT,CASSLVGVTNEKLFF
14,TRBJ2-2,TRBV2,TRBD2,-,TGTGCCAGCAGTGAGAAGACTAGCTCCGGGGAGCTGTTTTTT,CASSEKTSSGELFF
15,TRBJ1-2,TRBV7-2,TRBD1,-,TGTGCCAGCAGCTACCAGTGGGACAGGGGTCATGGCTACACCTTC,CASSYQWDRGHGYTF
12,TRBJ1-5,TRBV28,-,-,TGTGCCAGCCTGTCTAGCAATCAGCCCCAGCATTTT,CASLSSNQPQHF
14,TRBJ1-5,TRBV2,-,-,TGTGCCAGCAGCCCACAGTATAGCAATCAGCCCCAGCATTTT,CASSPQYSNQPQHF
17,TRBJ2-7,TRBV10-3,TRBD2,-,TGTGCCATCAGCGACAGCGGGGGGGAAAAACCCCTACACGAGCAGTACTTC,CAISDSGGEKPLHEQYF
13,TRBJ1-2,TRBV6-5,-,-,TGTGCCAGCAGTCGGACAGCTAACTATGGCTACACCTTC,CASSRTANYGYTF
15,TRBJ2-4,TRBV2,TRBD1,-,TGTGCCAGCAGTGATGGTACAGGGGGCTTGAACATTCAGTACTTC,CASSDGTGGLNIQYF
13,TRBJ2-5,TRBV18,-,-,TGTGCCAGCTCACCAGGCAGTCAAGAGACCCAGTACTTC,CASSPGSQETQYF
14,TRBJ2-5,TRBV4-2,-,-,TGTGCCAGCAGCCCAATCATCAGCGGCGAGACCCAGTACTTC,CASSPIISGETQYF
17,TRBJ1-3,TRBV6-2/TRBV6-3,-,-,TGTGCCAGCAGTTCGGCCCAGACACGGATCTCTGGAAACACCATATATTTT,CASSSAQTRISGNTIYF
14,TRBJ2-7,TRBV7-2,TRBD2,-,TGTGCCAGCAGCCCAGGCGGGGGGGCCTACGAGCAGTACTTC,CASSPGGGAYEQYF
17,TRBJ1-2,TRBV5-1,TRBD1,-,TGCGCCAGCAGCTTGGGGGGGCGGACAGGTGCTTCTTGGGGCTACACCTTC,CASSLGGRTGASWGYTF
14,TRBJ2-1,TRBV6-5,TRBD2,-,TGTGCCAGCAGTCCCGGGACTAGATACAATGAGCAGTTCTTC,CASSPGTRYNEQFF
16,TRBJ1-6,TRBV6-2/TRBV6-3,TRBD1,-,TGTGCCAGCAGCCATCGGACAGGGTCCTATAATTCACCCCTCCACTTT,CASSHRTGSYNSPLHF
20,TRBJ2-3,TRBV27,-,-,TGTGCCAGCAGTCCCCAGGCGGGACAGCCGAACCCGGCCCGCACAGATACGCAGTATTTT,CASSPQAGQPNPARTDTQYF
16,TRBJ1-1,TRBV7-2,TRBD1,-,TGTGCCAGCAGCTTCCGCGGACAGGGACATAACACTGAAGCTTTCTTT,CASSFRGQGHNTEAFF
14,TRBJ2-7,TRBV7-2,-,few,TGTGCCAGCAGCTTGGCGGGGTTGGTCTACGAGCAGTACTTC,CASSLAGLVYEQYF
14,TRBJ1-4,TRBV6-2/TRBV6-3,-,-,TGTGCCAGCAGTTCTCCGGGGTACGGTGAAAAACTGTTTTTT,CASSSPGYGEKLFF
11,TRBJ2-5,TRBV20-1,-,-,TGCAGTGCTATCCCGGGAGAGACCCAGTACTTC,CSAIPGETQYF
16,TRBJ2-1,TRBV3-1/TRBV3-2,TRBD2,-,TGTGCCAGCAGCCAACCGAGCGGGGTATCCTACAATGAGCAGTTCTTC,CASSQPSGVSYNEQFF
14,TRBJ2-5,TRBV15,-,-,TGTGCCACCAGCAGACAGCGGAGCCAAGAGACCCAGTACTTC,CATSRQRSQETQYF
15,TRBJ1-2,TRBV5-1,-,-,TGCGCCAGCAGCTTGGCCATAAGTCAGAACTATGGCTACACCTTC,CASSLAISQNYGYTF
17,TRBJ1-2,TRBV7-2,-,-,TGTGCCAGCAGCCACGGGGCAACAGGGTTGGGTGTAAATGGCTACACCTTC,CASSHGATGLGVNGYTF
15,TRBJ1-1,TRBV30,TRBD1,once,TGTGCCTGGAGTCTTAGTGGACAGGGTAGCGGTGAAGCTTTCTTT,CAWSLSGQGSGEAFF
16,TRBJ1-2,TRBV19,TRBD1,-,TGTGCCAGTAGTAGCCACCAGGGGCAGGGGGCTCGGGGCTACACCTTC,CASSSHQGQGARGYTF
16,TRBJ2-3,TRBV6-2/TRBV6-3,TRBD2,-,TGTGCCAGCAGTTACACTAGCGGGGGGGCCATTGATACGCAGTATTTT,CASSYTSGGAIDTQYF
14,TRBJ1-1,TRBV4-3,-,few,TGCGCCAGCAGCCAAGGGACTATGAACACTGAAGCTTTCTTT,CASSQGTMNTEAFF
19,TRBJ2-2,TRBV5-1,-,few,TGCGCCAGCAGAACCGTAACTTCTAGGGGATATCGTAGCACCGGGGAGCTGTTTTTT,CASRTVTSRGYRSTGELFF
13,TRBJ2-3,TRBV6-5,-,-,TGTGCCGCCCGGACCGGAGGAGCAGATACGCAGTATTTT,CAARTGGADTQYF
17,TRBJ1-6,TRBV27,-,-,TGTGCCAGCAGTTCGGCACCACCTGGGACATCATCTTCACCCCTCCACTTT,CASSSAPPGTSSSPLHF
14,TRBJ2-4,TRBV29-1,TRBD2,-,TGCAGCGTTGGAGGGTGGGGGGGAAAAAACATTCAGTACTTC,CSVGGWGGKNIQYF
13,TRBJ1-6,TRBV12-3/TRBV12-4,-,once,TGTGCCAGCGGGCAGGCTGGGAATTCACCCCTCCACTTT,CASGQAGNSPLHF
16,TRBJ1-6,TRBV3-1/TRBV3-2,TRBD1,-,TGTGCCAGCAGCCCCCATGGAGGGGGCATAAATTCACCCCTCCACTTT,CASSPHGGGINSPLHF
12,TRBJ1-1,TRBV12-3/TRBV12-4,-,few,TGTGCCAGCAGTTTGGCCGGGAATGAAGCTTTCTTT,CASSLAGNEAFF
15,TRBJ2-3,TRBV18,TRBD2,-,TGTGCCAGCTCACCGTCCGGGGGGGCTACAGATACGCAGTATTTT,CASSPSGGATDTQYF
13,TRBJ2-3,TRBV6-5,TRBD1,-,TGTGCCAGCAGTCGGGACAGTACAGATACGCAGTATTTT,CASSRDSTDTQYF